Listed below are T cell receptor beta chains from one sample, sequenced in a study of blood T cell repertoires in COVID-19. TCRdb keeps only in-frame clones here, not all; method: immunoSEQ multiplex PCR. This sample has more than 35,000 clones; approximately 91% occur once, and the top ten carry roughly 32%. The sequenced sample was peripheral blood. These receptor sequences come from an older man with active COVID-19. CDR3s include the opening cysteine and the closing phenylalanine or tryptophan. Fields, in order: CDR3 DNA, CDR3 protein, J gene, D gene, clone size, V gene. D genes are given only for firm matches. Some rows mark clone size as missing; the rest say once, few, many or name a class of expanded clone.

CDR3 DNA: TGTGCCAGCAGATACAGGTTCAACTATGGCTACACCTTC
CDR3 protein: CASRYRFNYGYTF
J gene: TRBJ1-2
D gene: -
clone size: -
V gene: TRBV12-3/TRBV12-4

CDR3 DNA: TGTGCCAGCAGTCGGACAGGGGGAAACACCATATATTTT
CDR3 protein: CASSRTGGNTIYF
J gene: TRBJ1-3
D gene: TRBD1
clone size: once
V gene: TRBV6-6

CDR3 DNA: TGTGCCAGCTCACAGCCGGGACAGGGGGCTTACGAGCAGTACTTC
CDR3 protein: CASSQPGQGAYEQYF
J gene: TRBJ2-7
D gene: TRBD1
clone size: -
V gene: TRBV18

CDR3 DNA: TGTGCCAGCAGCGTAGCGGGAGAAGAGTACGAGCAGTACTTC
CDR3 protein: CASSVAGEEYEQYF
J gene: TRBJ2-7
D gene: -
clone size: few
V gene: TRBV9

CDR3 DNA: TGCGCCAGCAGCCGAGGGACAGGGGGCATTAGCAATCAGCCCCAGCATTTT
CDR3 protein: CASSRGTGGISNQPQHF
J gene: TRBJ1-5
D gene: TRBD1
clone size: -
V gene: TRBV5-1

CDR3 DNA: TGTGCCAGCAGCTCGAATTTAGGGAGGCGGGTGGAGACCCAGTACTTC
CDR3 protein: CASSSNLGRRVETQYF
J gene: TRBJ2-5
D gene: -
clone size: -
V gene: TRBV5-4

CDR3 DNA: TGTGCCAGCAGCCCCGACCGTGTGCGGAACAATGAGCAGTTCTTC
CDR3 protein: CASSPDRVRNNEQFF
J gene: TRBJ2-1
D gene: -
clone size: -
V gene: TRBV6-2/TRBV6-3

CDR3 DNA: TGTGCCAGCAGCCAAGATTGGGGACTAGCGGCCTACGAGCAGTACTTC
CDR3 protein: CASSQDWGLAAYEQYF
J gene: TRBJ2-7
D gene: TRBD2
clone size: once
V gene: TRBV3-1/TRBV3-2

CDR3 DNA: TGTGCCAGCAGTACCTTCACAGGGGTTAATTCACCCCTCCACTTT
CDR3 protein: CASSTFTGVNSPLHF
J gene: TRBJ1-6
D gene: TRBD1
clone size: -
V gene: TRBV5-6

CDR3 DNA: TGTGCCTGGCAAACCCACGGGGCTAGCGGGAGACAGTTCTTC
CDR3 protein: CAWQTHGASGRQFF
J gene: TRBJ2-1
D gene: TRBD2
clone size: few
V gene: TRBV30

CDR3 DNA: TGTGCCAGCTCACCACGTCCGGGACTAGCAAGGGACAATGAGCAGTTCTTC
CDR3 protein: CASSPRPGLARDNEQFF
J gene: TRBJ2-1
D gene: TRBD2
clone size: -
V gene: TRBV18

CDR3 DNA: TGTGCCAGCAGCCCAGAACCTAGGGAGACCCAGTACTTC
CDR3 protein: CASSPEPRETQYF
J gene: TRBJ2-5
D gene: -
clone size: -
V gene: TRBV7-9

CDR3 DNA: TGTGCCAGCAGCCAAGAGTTCAGGGGGCTTTACAATGAGCAGTTCTTC
CDR3 protein: CASSQEFRGLYNEQFF
J gene: TRBJ2-1
D gene: TRBD1
clone size: few
V gene: TRBV14

CDR3 DNA: TGTGCCAGCAGCCCCGACTCGAGCTCCTACAATGAGCAGTTCTTC
CDR3 protein: CASSPDSSSYNEQFF
J gene: TRBJ2-1
D gene: -
clone size: once
V gene: TRBV7-6

CDR3 DNA: TGTGCCAGCAGCCCGGCCTTAGCGGCTGCAGCCTACAATGAGCAGTTCTTC
CDR3 protein: CASSPALAAAAYNEQFF
J gene: TRBJ2-1
D gene: -
clone size: -
V gene: TRBV7-2

CDR3 DNA: TGTGCCAGTAGTATAGGACGGGGTACCTACGAGCAGTACTTC
CDR3 protein: CASSIGRGTYEQYF
J gene: TRBJ2-7
D gene: -
clone size: -
V gene: TRBV19

CDR3 DNA: TGTGCCAGCAGTTACTCGGTCAGGGACTATGGCTACACCTTC
CDR3 protein: CASSYSVRDYGYTF
J gene: TRBJ1-2
D gene: -
clone size: -
V gene: TRBV6-5

CDR3 DNA: TGCGCCAGCAGACCTGCGGACAGGGGTGGCAATGAGCAGTTCTTC
CDR3 protein: CASRPADRGGNEQFF
J gene: TRBJ2-1
D gene: TRBD1
clone size: -
V gene: TRBV5-1

CDR3 DNA: TGTGCCAGCAGCCCCCGGCGGGGTCCCGGAGAGACCCAGTACTTC
CDR3 protein: CASSPRRGPGETQYF
J gene: TRBJ2-5
D gene: -
clone size: -
V gene: TRBV7-2

CDR3 DNA: TGTGCCAGCAGTTACTCTCGGTCAGGAACGTACGAGCAGTACTTC
CDR3 protein: CASSYSRSGTYEQYF
J gene: TRBJ2-7
D gene: -
clone size: -
V gene: TRBV6-5

CDR3 DNA: TGTGCCAGCAGCCAAGAAAGGACTCGGGGCACAGATACGCAGTATTTT
CDR3 protein: CASSQERTRGTDTQYF
J gene: TRBJ2-3
D gene: -
clone size: -
V gene: TRBV14

CDR3 DNA: TGTGCCAGCAGCTTAGGAGGGTTAGGCACTGAAGCTTTCTTT
CDR3 protein: CASSLGGLGTEAFF
J gene: TRBJ1-1
D gene: -
clone size: -
V gene: TRBV7-6

CDR3 DNA: TGTGCCAGCAGTTCCCCCCGGGGACAAAGCAATCAGCCCCAGCATTTT
CDR3 protein: CASSSPRGQSNQPQHF
J gene: TRBJ1-5
D gene: -
clone size: -
V gene: TRBV6-5

CDR3 DNA: TGTGCCAGCAGCCAGGGACTCAAGAACGTCCTGACTTTC
CDR3 protein: CASSQGLKNVLTF
J gene: TRBJ2-6
D gene: -
clone size: once
V gene: TRBV3-1/TRBV3-2

CDR3 DNA: TGCGCCAGCAGCTTGGGGAGCAGTTACAATGAGCAGTTCTTC
CDR3 protein: CASSLGSSYNEQFF
J gene: TRBJ2-1
D gene: -
clone size: -
V gene: TRBV5-1

CDR3 DNA: TGTGCCAGCAGCTTAGGCGTAGCGGGGGGGCACACCGGGGAGCTGTTTTTT
CDR3 protein: CASSLGVAGGHTGELFF
J gene: TRBJ2-2
D gene: TRBD2
clone size: -
V gene: TRBV7-2

CDR3 DNA: TGTGCCAGCAGCTTAACTGGCGGGAGAGTCACCGGGGAGCTGTTTTTT
CDR3 protein: CASSLTGGRVTGELFF
J gene: TRBJ2-2
D gene: TRBD2
clone size: once
V gene: TRBV7-9

CDR3 DNA: TGTGCCAGCATCCAATGGCCCGAAGCTTTCTTT
CDR3 protein: CASIQWPEAFF
J gene: TRBJ1-1
D gene: -
clone size: -
V gene: TRBV6-5

CDR3 DNA: TGCGCCAGCAAAGCGCCGAACACCGGGGAGCTGTTTTTT
CDR3 protein: CASKAPNTGELFF
J gene: TRBJ2-2
D gene: -
clone size: once
V gene: TRBV5-1

CDR3 DNA: TGTGCCAGCAGCCGTCTCGAGGACAGATTTTACACCGGGGAGCTGTTTTTT
CDR3 protein: CASSRLEDRFYTGELFF
J gene: TRBJ2-2
D gene: -
clone size: -
V gene: TRBV3-1/TRBV3-2

CDR3 DNA: TGCAGCGTTAGAACAGGAAGAATGAACACTGAAGCTTTCTTT
CDR3 protein: CSVRTGRMNTEAFF
J gene: TRBJ1-1
D gene: -
clone size: -
V gene: TRBV29-1

CDR3 DNA: TGTGCCAGCAGGGCTAGGACAGGCTCCTACAATGAGCAGTTCTTC
CDR3 protein: CASRARTGSYNEQFF
J gene: TRBJ2-1
D gene: TRBD1
clone size: once
V gene: TRBV2

CDR3 DNA: TGCGCCAGCAGTCCAACCGGGACTAGCGGAGGTTTGAGCACAGATACGCAGTATTTT
CDR3 protein: CASSPTGTSGGLSTDTQYF
J gene: TRBJ2-3
D gene: TRBD2
clone size: -
V gene: TRBV5-1

CDR3 DNA: TGTGCCAGCCAGGGGACTAGCGGGATGGGTGAGCAGTTCTTC
CDR3 protein: CASQGTSGMGEQFF
J gene: TRBJ2-1
D gene: TRBD2
clone size: -
V gene: TRBV27

CDR3 DNA: TGTGCCAGCAGCGTAGCTGGGCGGGACTACGAGCAGTACTTC
CDR3 protein: CASSVAGRDYEQYF
J gene: TRBJ2-7
D gene: -
clone size: few
V gene: TRBV9

CDR3 DNA: TGTGCCAGCAGCACGGCGGCGAGGAATTTTAATGGCTACACCTTC
CDR3 protein: CASSTAARNFNGYTF
J gene: TRBJ1-2
D gene: -
clone size: -
V gene: TRBV5-5

CDR3 DNA: TGCGCCAGCAGCCAAGTGGCTAGCACGACCAACCAATACAATGAGCAGTTCTTC
CDR3 protein: CASSQVASTTNQYNEQFF
J gene: TRBJ2-1
D gene: -
clone size: -
V gene: TRBV4-3

CDR3 DNA: TGCGCCAGCAGCAAACAGGCAGGGGGAGTACTCTCCACTGAAGCTTTCTTT
CDR3 protein: CASSKQAGGVLSTEAFF
J gene: TRBJ1-1
D gene: TRBD1
clone size: -
V gene: TRBV5-1

CDR3 DNA: TGTGCCAGCAGCACGGGACTAGCGGGACCCGAAAACATTCAGTACTTC
CDR3 protein: CASSTGLAGPENIQYF
J gene: TRBJ2-4
D gene: TRBD2
clone size: -
V gene: TRBV5-4

CDR3 DNA: TGTGCCAGCAGCTTAGTAATCGTCGGACAGGGTATTGGGGCCAACGTCCTGACTTTC
CDR3 protein: CASSLVIVGQGIGANVLTF
J gene: TRBJ2-6
D gene: TRBD1
clone size: -
V gene: TRBV7-9

CDR3 DNA: TGTGCCAGTAGTAAAAAGGGACAGGGGGAAGCTGGGGCCAACGTCCTGACTTTC
CDR3 protein: CASSKKGQGEAGANVLTF
J gene: TRBJ2-6
D gene: TRBD1
clone size: -
V gene: TRBV19

CDR3 DNA: TGTGCCAGCAGCGTAGGGACTAGCGGGGGGCAAAATACGCAGTATTTT
CDR3 protein: CASSVGTSGGQNTQYF
J gene: TRBJ2-3
D gene: TRBD2
clone size: -
V gene: TRBV9

CDR3 DNA: TGCGCCAGCAGCCAAGATCACAGGTTATATAGCAATCAGCCCCAGCATTTT
CDR3 protein: CASSQDHRLYSNQPQHF
J gene: TRBJ1-5
D gene: -
clone size: -
V gene: TRBV4-3